Given below is one T cell receptor (beta chain) in context. Its antigen is still unknown. The sample originates from a study of T cells after yellow fever vaccination. Findings and limits, study-wide: The secondary response peaked faster, at day 5 versus 15, but was weaker. Of the clonotypes, a small share occurred in both CD4 and CD8 compartments.

V was pared by 0 bases and J by 2 bases, with 9 bases between. The germline CDR1 and CDR2 sequences are MNHEY and SVGAGI. This CDR3 comprises 15 residues. As TCR cDNA was made by 5'RACE template switching, a universal primer site and UMIs were added. TCRdb re-called the 5' RACE reads with MiXCR, one entry per CDR3 protein. The sample shows 300,000 to 400,000 distinct CDR3 sequences, over 8% of them seen only once. Sequenced here: PBMCs, sampled on the day of the first yellow fever vaccination. The V and J genes are TRBV6-5 and TRBJ2-3; D is unresolved. This receptor was identified in a young man who received the YFV17D yellow fever vaccine. CDR3 amino acids: CASSYSTPFTDTQYF. For the CDR3, the DNA is TGTGCCAGCAGTTACTCGACACCCTTCACAGATACGCAGTATTTT.